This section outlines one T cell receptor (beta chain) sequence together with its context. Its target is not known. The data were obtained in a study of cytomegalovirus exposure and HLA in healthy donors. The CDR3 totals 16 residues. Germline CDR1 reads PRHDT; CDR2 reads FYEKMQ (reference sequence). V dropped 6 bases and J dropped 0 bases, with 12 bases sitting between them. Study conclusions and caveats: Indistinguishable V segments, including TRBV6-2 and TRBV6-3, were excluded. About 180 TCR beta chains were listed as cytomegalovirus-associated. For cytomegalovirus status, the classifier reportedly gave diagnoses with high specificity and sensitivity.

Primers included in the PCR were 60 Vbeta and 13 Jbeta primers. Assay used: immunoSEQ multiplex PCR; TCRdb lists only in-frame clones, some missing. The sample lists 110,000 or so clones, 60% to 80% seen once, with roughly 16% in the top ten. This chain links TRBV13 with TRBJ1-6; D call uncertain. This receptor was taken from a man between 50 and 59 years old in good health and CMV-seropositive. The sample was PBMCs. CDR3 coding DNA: TGTGCCAGCAGGGCGCTTTGGAGCTCCTATAATTCACCCCTCCACTTT. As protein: CASRALWSSYNSPLHF.